This T cell receptor (beta chain) was observed in a study of T-cell reconstitution after alpha-beta-depleted transplantation in children. General study results and limits: Some patients showed high day-60 TCRbeta diversity, which derived from surviving recipient T cells and thymic progenitors. Two months or so post-transplant, alpha-beta T cells reportedly derived from several hundred expanded graft clones. At the one-year point after transplant, T-cell counts and TCRbeta diversity were found to come mostly from T cells that had been newly produced.

This clonotype was observed once. The antigen is not known. This could be a read error, since a much larger clone is one nucleotide away. This CDR3 region has 13 residues. Germline V gene lookup returns CDR1 MNHNS and CDR2 SASEGT. Preparing the TCRbeta library involved the use of unique molecular identifiers. TCRdb itself ran the PCR reads through MiXCR, one entry per CDR3 protein. The sample lists hundreds of thousands of distinct CDR3 sequences; around 14% were seen once. This chain uses TRBV6-1 with TRBJ1-5; tentative D call: TRBD1 (5 bases). Specimen: PBMCs, collected before TCRalphabeta/CD19-depleted stem cell transplant. The TCR comes from a girl aged 2 to 10 with congenital amegakaryocytic thrombocytopenia, due to receive a stem cell transplant. The CDR3 loop reads CASSETGNHPQHF. DNA of the CDR3: TGTGCCAGCAGTGAAACAGGAAATCACCCCCAGCATTTT.